This T cell receptor beta chain derives from a study of vaccination and CD4 T cells after COVID-19 (dated by TCRdb to 2022 to 2024). At the level of the whole study: Convalescent patients had a positive SARS-CoV-2 result on nasal swab PCR, and of these patients, nine had mild disease and one had severe disease. Control cultures received a CEFX viral epitope pool as the positive control, an HIV-1 Nef peptide pool as the negative control, or no peptide. Each participant got two doses of either the Pfizer-BioNTech BNT162b2 vaccine (n=8) or the Moderna mRNA-1273 vaccine (n=2). The convalescent cohort comprised six males and four females, including two Hispanic individuals, seven Caucasians, two Asians and one multiracial person. The cultures were stimulated with overlapping spike peptide pools from SARS-CoV-2 and from the common cold coronaviruses HCoV-NL63, HCoV-OC43 and HCoV-229E. The spike-specific CD4+ TCR repertoire was compared before and after mRNA vaccination in over 9 COVID-19 convalescent patients and a handful of infection-naive healthy vaccine recipients. Post-COVID blood samples were collected from convalescent patients a median of around 96 days after diagnosis, with a range of roughly 35 to 161 days. Post-vaccine blood samples were obtained a median of around 74 days after the second vaccine dose, with a range of roughly 12 to 250 days. Broader findings and caveats from the paper: Nearly all vaccine-specific clones in convalescent patients (304 of 307) were mono-reactive for SARS-CoV-2 spike rather than cross-reactive with common cold coronaviruses. The median number of SARS-CoV-2-reactive clonotypes rose from under 25 after infection to roughly 38 after vaccination, but the change was not significant. Only a relatively small number of convalescent patients were included in the study, and early timepoints following natural infection were not analyzed. In convalescent patients, a median about 90% of post-vaccine SARS-CoV-2-reactive clones were detected only after vaccination, and vaccine-specific priming was suggested by this finding.

The intended sense of this specimen's treatment or condition label: roughly 11-day PBMC culture with coronavirus spike peptide pools or control peptides (ViraFEST assay). The study used the ViraFEST assay, which expanded antigen-specific T cells with peptide pools and then identified expanded clonotypes by TCR sequencing. Positive SARS-CoV-2 PCR tests in the convalescent patients dated from March to December 2020, before Alpha, Beta and Delta variants emerged in the United States. PBMCs were cultured at around 2.2 million per well in IMDM supplemented with around 5.5% human AB serum and about 9.5 IU/ml IL-2, with about 10 ug/ml peptide pools added. On days 3 and 7, half of the culture medium was replaced with fresh IL-2-containing medium. After 10 to 11 days of culture, CD4+ T cells were isolated by negative selection with the EasySep CD4+ T cell isolation kit. Ficoll-Paque Plus gradient centrifugation was used to isolate PBMCs from whole blood, and the isolated PBMCs were then either used fresh or cryopreserved at -140C. In general, triplicate wells were set up for every culture condition.

Library construction relied on PCR. DNA from cultured CD4+ T cells was subjected to TCR sequencing with the Oncomine TCR Beta short-read assay at the Johns Hopkins FTIC core. The QIAamp micro DNA kit was used to extract genomic DNA from the cultured CD4+ T cells. Oncomine TCR Beta libraries made from cultured CD4+ T cells were pooled using unique dual indexes and sequenced on an Illumina iSeq 100. Concerning the study's data processing: Non-productive sequences were removed, and CDR3s that did not start with C, did not end with F or W, or were shorter than 7 amino acids were discarded. Antigen-specific clonotypes were identified with the MANAFEST web application by comparing peptide-stimulated wells with reference and other culture wells. An FDR below 0.05, an odds ratio above 5, and a productive frequency above 0.1% in at least two of three replicate wells were required for clones to be considered positive. A clonotype was classed as cross-reactive if the clonotype showed significant expansion both in SARS-CoV-2 spike wells and in at least one common cold coronavirus spike condition. Levenshtein distances (stringdist) and unrooted phylogenetic trees (ape) in R version 3.6.1 were used to assess CDR3 homology. The raw public data were reprocessed by TCRdb itself: fastp quality trimming at Q25, MiXCR clonotype calling, in-frame beta chains only. Identical CDR3 protein sequences are pooled into one entry, listed with their most common genes and DNA. The V and J calls here are based on TCRdb, not the publication. The sample profile shows about 20,000 distinct CDR3 sequences; 55% of them were found once. In total, the top ten clones hold roughly 15% of the sample.

About this clonotype: Its specific antigen is unknown. No much larger clone is present one base from it, and per-base qualities are unavailable.

V ends up 5 bases short and J 2 bases short, with an unmatched junction base count of 3. The CDR3 numbers 14 residues from cysteine through phenylalanine. Of the read, only the CDR3 DNA is kept; its 42 bases are in frame from base 1. From the germline V gene, CDR1 is KGHSH and CDR2 is LQKENI. The source is a human donor who had recovered from COVID-19. The sample was CD4+ T cells from blood, cultured in vitro. The V and J segments used are TRBV18 and TRBJ1-5, with 7 middle bases fitting TRBD1. The CDR3 sequence is CASSDGQGNQPQHF. The nucleotide sequence is given as TGTGCCAGCTCAGACGGACAGGGCAATCAGCCCCAGCATTTT.